The TCR beta chain under discussion was sequenced for a study of human T cells and chemical hapten exposure. For the study at large: Donors were sensitized with 2% DPC on the upper inner arm. Whole-study results and caveats: DPC sensitization did not alter TCRs above 1 in 1000 frequency.

This clonotype has just a few counts. The antigen remains unidentified. The CDR3 spans 12 residues. Germline-derived CDR1 and CDR2 are MNHNS and SASEGT. Deletions cut 9 bases from V and 4 bases from J, with 12 bases between. Unique molecular identifiers were linked by the library to individual cDNA molecules. MiXCR, run by TCRdb on the RACE reads, gives a single entry per CDR3 protein. In the table there are around 110,000 distinct CDR3 sequences, about 11% of which are singletons. Time point indicated: patch test 3, about 24 weeks after DPC sensitization. Noted treatment: therapeutic diphenylcyclopropenone sensitization with weekly scalp DPC.

Here the sequenced sample was whole blood, taken in connection with sensitization to the hapten diphenylcyclopropenone (DPC). The genes are TRBV6-1 and TRBJ1-2, with D possibly being TRBD1 (5 bases). The clonotype was recovered from a woman aged 45 to 65 with alopecia areata. Some clones in this sample may be carry-over from other donors' samples. The CDR3 nucleotides read TGTGCCAGGGGGGGATCTGGCTATGGCTACACCTTC. It is translated as CARGGSGYGYTF.